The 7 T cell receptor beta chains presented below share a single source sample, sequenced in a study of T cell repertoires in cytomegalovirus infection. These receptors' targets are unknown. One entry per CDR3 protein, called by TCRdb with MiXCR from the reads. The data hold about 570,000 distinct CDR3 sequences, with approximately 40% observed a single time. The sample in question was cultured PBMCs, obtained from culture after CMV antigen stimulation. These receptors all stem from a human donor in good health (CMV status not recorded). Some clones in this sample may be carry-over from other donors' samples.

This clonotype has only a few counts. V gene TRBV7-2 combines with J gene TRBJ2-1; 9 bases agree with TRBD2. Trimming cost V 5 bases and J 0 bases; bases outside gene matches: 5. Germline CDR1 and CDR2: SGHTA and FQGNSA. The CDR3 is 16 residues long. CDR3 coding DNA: TGTGCCAGCAGCGCTCAAGCGGGAGGCTCCTACAATGAGCAGTTCTTC. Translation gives CASSAQAGGSYNEQFF.

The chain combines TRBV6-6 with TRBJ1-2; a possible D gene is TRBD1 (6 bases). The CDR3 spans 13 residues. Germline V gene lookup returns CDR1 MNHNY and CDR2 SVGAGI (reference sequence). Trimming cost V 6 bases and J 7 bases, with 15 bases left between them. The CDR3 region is CASRPGQSSGYTF. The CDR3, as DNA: TGTGCCAGCAGGCCCGGACAGTCGAGTGGCTACACCTTC.

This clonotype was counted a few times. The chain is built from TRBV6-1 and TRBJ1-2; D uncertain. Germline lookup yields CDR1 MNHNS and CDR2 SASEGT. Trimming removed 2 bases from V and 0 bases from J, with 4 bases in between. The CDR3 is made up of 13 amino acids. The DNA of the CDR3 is TGTGCCAGCAGTGAAAACCCTAACTATGGCTACACCTTC. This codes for CASSENPNYGYTF.

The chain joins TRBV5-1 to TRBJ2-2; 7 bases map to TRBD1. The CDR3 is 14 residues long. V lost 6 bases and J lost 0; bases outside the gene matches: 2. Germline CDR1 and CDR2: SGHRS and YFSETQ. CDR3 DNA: TGCGCCAGCAAGGGACAGTCGAACACCGGGGAGCTGTTTTTT. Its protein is CASKGQSNTGELFF.

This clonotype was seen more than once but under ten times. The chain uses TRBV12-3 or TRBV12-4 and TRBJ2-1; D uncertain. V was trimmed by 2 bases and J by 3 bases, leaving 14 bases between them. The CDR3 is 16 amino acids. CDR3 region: CASSLSPRLVYNEQFF. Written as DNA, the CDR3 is TGTGCCAGCAGTTTATCCCCCCGGCTGGTCTACAATGAGCAGTTCTTC.

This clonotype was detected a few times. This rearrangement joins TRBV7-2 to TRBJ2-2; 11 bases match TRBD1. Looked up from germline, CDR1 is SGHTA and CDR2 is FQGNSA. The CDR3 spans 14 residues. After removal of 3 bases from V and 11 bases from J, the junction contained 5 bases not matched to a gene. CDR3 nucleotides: TGTGCCAGCAGCTTCGGACAGGGGGCTGGAGAGCTGTTTTTT. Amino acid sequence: CASSFGQGAGELFF.

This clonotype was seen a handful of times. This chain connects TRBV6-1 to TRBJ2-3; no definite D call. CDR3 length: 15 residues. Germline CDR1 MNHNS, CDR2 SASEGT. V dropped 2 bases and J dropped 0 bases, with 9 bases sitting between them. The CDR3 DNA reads TGTGCCAGCAGTGAATTCATCCTTAGCACAGATACGCAGTATTTT. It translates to CASSEFILSTDTQYF.